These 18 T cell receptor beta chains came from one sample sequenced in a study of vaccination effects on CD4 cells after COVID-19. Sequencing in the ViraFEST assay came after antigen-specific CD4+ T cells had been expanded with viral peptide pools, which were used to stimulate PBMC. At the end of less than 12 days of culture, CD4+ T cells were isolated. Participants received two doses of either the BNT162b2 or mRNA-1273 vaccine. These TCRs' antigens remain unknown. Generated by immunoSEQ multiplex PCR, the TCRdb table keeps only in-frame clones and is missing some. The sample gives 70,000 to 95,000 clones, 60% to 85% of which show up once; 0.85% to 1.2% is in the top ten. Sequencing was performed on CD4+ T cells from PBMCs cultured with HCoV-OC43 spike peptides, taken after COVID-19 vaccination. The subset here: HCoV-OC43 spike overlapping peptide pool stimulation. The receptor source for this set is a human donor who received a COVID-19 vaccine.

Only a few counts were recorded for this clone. This CDR3 is CASSELQGSWETQYF. The CDR3 DNA follows: TGTGCCAGCAGTGAACTACAGGGATCGTGGGAGACCCAGTACTTC. V is TRBV27 and J is TRBJ2-5, with D possibly matching TRBD1 (6 bases). The CDR3 totals 15 residues. The V end was cut by 5 bases, the J end by 5 bases, with 18 bases between. CDR1 is MNHEY, CDR2 SMNVEV, per germline (reference sequence).

Written as DNA, the CDR3 is TGTGCCAGCAGCCAATGGACGGTAGCCAAAAACATTCAGTACTTC. Amino acid sequence: CASSQWTVAKNIQYF. The chain combines TRBV3-1 (or the pseudogene TRBV3-2) with TRBJ2-4; D is ambiguous. The germline gives CDR1 LGHDT, CDR2 YNNKEL (reference sequence). The CDR3 has 15 residues. V lost 2 bases and J lost 0, with 8 bases in between.

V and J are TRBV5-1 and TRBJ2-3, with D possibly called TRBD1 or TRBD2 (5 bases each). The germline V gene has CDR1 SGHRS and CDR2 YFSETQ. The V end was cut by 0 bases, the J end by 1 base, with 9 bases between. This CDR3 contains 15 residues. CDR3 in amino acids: CASSLDQGRTDTQYF. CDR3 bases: TGCGCCAGCAGCTTGGATCAGGGACGCACAGATACGCAGTATTTT.

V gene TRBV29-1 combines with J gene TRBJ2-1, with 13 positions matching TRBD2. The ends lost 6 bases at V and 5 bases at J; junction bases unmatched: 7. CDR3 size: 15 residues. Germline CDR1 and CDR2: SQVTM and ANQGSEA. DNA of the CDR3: TGCAGCGTGACTAGCGGGGGGACTATCAACAATGAGCAGTTCTTC. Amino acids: CSVTSGGTINNEQFF.

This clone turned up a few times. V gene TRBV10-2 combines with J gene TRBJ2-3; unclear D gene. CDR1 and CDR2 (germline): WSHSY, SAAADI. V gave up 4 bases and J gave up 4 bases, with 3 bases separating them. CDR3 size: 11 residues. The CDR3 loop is CASSASDTQYF. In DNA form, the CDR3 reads TGCGCCAGCAGTGCGTCAGATACGCAGTATTTT.

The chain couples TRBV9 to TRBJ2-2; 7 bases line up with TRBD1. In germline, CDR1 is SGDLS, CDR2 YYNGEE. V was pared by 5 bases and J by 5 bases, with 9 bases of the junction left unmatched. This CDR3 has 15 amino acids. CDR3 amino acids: CASSEQGSQTGELFF. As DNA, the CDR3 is TGTGCCAGCAGTGAACAGGGGTCGCAGACCGGGGAGCTGTTTTTT.

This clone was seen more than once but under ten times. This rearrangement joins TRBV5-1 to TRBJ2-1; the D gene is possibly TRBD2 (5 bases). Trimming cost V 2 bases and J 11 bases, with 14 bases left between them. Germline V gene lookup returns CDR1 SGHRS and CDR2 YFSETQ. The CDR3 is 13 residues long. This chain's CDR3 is CASSFQTGNQQFF. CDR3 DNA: TGCGCCAGCAGCTTTCAGACGGGGAATCAGCAGTTCTTC.

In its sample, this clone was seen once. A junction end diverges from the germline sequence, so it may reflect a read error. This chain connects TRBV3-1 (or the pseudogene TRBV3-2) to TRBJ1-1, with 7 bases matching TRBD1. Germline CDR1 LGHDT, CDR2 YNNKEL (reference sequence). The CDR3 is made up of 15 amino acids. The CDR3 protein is CASSQEGAFNTEAFF. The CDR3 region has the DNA TGTGCCAGCAGTCAAGAGGGGGCCTTCAACACTGAAGCTTTCTTT.

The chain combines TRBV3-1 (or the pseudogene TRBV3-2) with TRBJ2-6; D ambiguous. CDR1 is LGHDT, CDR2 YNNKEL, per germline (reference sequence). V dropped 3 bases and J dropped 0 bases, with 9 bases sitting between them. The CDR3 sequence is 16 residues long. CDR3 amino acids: CASSQGYDSGANVLTF. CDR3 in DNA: TGTGCCAGCAGCCAGGGGTACGACTCTGGGGCCAACGTCCTGACTTTC.

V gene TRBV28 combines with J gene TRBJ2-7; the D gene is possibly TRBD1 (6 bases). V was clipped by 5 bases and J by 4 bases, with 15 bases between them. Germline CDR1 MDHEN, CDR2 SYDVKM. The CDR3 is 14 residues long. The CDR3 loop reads CASSPPQGTYEQYV. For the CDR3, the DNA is TGTGCCAGCAGTCCCCCCCAGGGGACGTACGAGCAGTACGTC.

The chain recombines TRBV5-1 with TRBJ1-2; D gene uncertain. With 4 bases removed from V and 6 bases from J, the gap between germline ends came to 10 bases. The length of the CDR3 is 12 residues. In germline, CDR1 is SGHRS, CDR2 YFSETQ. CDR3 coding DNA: TGCGCCAGCAGCAAAACGGCGGATGGCTACACCTTC. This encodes CASSKTADGYTF.

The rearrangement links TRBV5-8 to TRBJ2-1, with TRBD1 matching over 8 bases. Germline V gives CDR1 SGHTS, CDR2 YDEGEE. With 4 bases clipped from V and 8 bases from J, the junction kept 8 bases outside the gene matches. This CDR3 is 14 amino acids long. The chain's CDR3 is CASSTGQGWDEQFF. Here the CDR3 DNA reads TGTGCCAGCAGCACCGGACAGGGCTGGGATGAGCAGTTCTTC.

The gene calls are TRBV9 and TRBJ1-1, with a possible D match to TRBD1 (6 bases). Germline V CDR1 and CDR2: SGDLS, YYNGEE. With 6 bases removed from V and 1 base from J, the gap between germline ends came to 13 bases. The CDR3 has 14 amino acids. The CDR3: CASTRGQRNTEAFF. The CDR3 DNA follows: TGTGCCAGCACCCGAGGACAGCGGAACACTGAAGCTTTCTTT. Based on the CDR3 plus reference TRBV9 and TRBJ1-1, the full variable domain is DSGVTQTPKHLITATGQRVTLRCSPRSGDLSVYWYQQSLDQGLQFLIQYYNGEERAKGNILERFSAQQFPDLHSELNLSSLELGDSALYFCASTRGQRNTEAFFGQGTRLTVV.

This CDR3 is CASRLTVNQPQHF. In DNA, the CDR3 is TGTGCCAGCAGATTGACAGTCAATCAGCCCCAGCATTTT. The chain uses TRBV6-5 and TRBJ1-5, with D possibly being TRBD1 (5 bases). V was pared by 6 bases and J by 3 bases, with 9 bases between. The CDR3 loop spans 13 amino acids. The germline CDR1 and CDR2 sequences are MNHEY and SVGAGI.

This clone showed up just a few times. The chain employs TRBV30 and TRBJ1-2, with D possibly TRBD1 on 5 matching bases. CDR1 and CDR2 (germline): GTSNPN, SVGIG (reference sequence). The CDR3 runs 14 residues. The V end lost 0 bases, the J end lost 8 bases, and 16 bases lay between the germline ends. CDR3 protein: CAWSVGGDSGGYTF. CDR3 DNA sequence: TGTGCCTGGAGTGTCGGCGGGGACTCGGGAGGCTACACCTTC.

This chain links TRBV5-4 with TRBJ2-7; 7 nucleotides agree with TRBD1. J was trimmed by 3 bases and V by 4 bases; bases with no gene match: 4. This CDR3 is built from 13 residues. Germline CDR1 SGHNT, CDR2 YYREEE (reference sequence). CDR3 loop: CASSTGQNYEQYV. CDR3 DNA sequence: TGTGCCAGCAGCACGGGACAGAACTACGAGCAGTACGTC.

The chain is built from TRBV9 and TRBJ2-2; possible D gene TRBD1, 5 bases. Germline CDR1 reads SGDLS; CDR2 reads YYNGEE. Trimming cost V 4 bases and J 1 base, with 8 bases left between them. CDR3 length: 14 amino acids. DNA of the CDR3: TGTGCCAGCAGCCCCAGGGTGAACACCGGGGAGCTGTTTTTT. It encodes CASSPRVNTGELFF.

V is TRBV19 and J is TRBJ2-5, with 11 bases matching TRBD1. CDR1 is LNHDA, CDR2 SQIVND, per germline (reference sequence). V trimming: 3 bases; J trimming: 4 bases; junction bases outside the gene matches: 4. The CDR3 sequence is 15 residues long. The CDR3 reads CASSIGQGAAETQYF. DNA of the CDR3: TGTGCCAGTAGTATTGGACAGGGGGCCGCAGAGACCCAGTACTTC.